The present entry profiles one T cell receptor beta chain with its context. The table came from immunoSEQ multiplex PCR; TCRdb's copy has only in-frame clones and leaves some out. The sample comprises around 80,000 clones, about 80% of which are singletons, and approximately 10% rests with the top ten. Germline V gene sequence: CDR1 SGDLS, CDR2 YYNGEE. V dropped 3 bases and J dropped 3; count of bases not matched to a gene: 5. The CDR3 length is 16 residues. This sample is part of a study of blood T cell repertoires in COVID-19. The sequence derives from a human donor in a cohort sampled during active COVID-19. The source material was peripheral blood. The rearrangement links TRBV9 to TRBJ2-1, with 11 bases matching TRBD2. The CDR3 nucleotides are TGTGCCAGCAGCGGGCCCCTAGCGGGAGGCTACAATGAGCAGTTCTTC. This encodes CASSGPLAGGYNEQFF.